The clone carrying this T cell receptor beta chain was observed a few times. Its cognate antigen is unknown. This record comes from a study of T cells in Graves' hyperthyroidism and ophthalmopathy. Study-wide context: Prior to any treatment, at the point of initial diagnosis, peripheral blood was collected.

Study-wide results and limits: Expanded thyroid clonotypes (above 0.001) were mostly also found in blood.

From RNA transcripts, TCR beta CDR3 regions were amplified. First-round RT-PCR of the TCR CDR3 relied on the HTBI primer set. From the multiplex PCR reads, TCRdb called clonotypes with MiXCR, one entry per CDR3 protein. The sample yields about 610,000 distinct CDR3 sequences, 16% seen once. The CDR3 consists of 16 residues. Trimming shortened V by 5 bases and J by 2 bases, and 15 bases separated the two germline ends. In the ophthalmopathy cohort, Clinical Activity Score was at least 3, NOSPECS grade at least 4, and duration under 3 months. Investigators excluded patients with uncontrolled infection, other autoimmune disease, pregnancy or lactation.

The receptor was derived from a middle-aged woman with Graves' ophthalmopathy. The sequencing sample was made of blood. This chain connects TRBV12-3 or TRBV12-4 to TRBJ1-4; tentatively, D is TRBD1 (5 bases). CDR3 sequence reads: CASSPHSGVTNEKLFF. CDR3 sequence (DNA): TGTGCCAGCAGTCCGCACTCGGGGGTGACTAATGAAAAACTGTTTTTT.